Listed here are 19 T cell receptor beta chains from one sample, sequenced in a study of blood T cell repertoires in COVID-19. Profiled with immunoSEQ multiplex PCR; TCRdb holds only in-frame clones, not every one. The sample lists 35,000 to 45,000 clones, under 85% occurring once. Sequencing input: peripheral blood. The receptors come from a human donor in a cohort sampled during active COVID-19.

The CDR3 is CASSEGQGTGELFF. In DNA form, the CDR3 reads TGTGCCAGCAGTGAGGGACAGGGGACCGGGGAGCTGTTTTTT. V usage is TRBV2 and J usage is TRBJ2-2; the match to TRBD1 covers 10 bases. The V and J ends lost 3 bases and 5 bases, in that order; junction bases with no gene match: 0. CDR1 is SNHLY, CDR2 FYNNEI, per germline. This CDR3 has 14 residues.

V usage is TRBV4-3 and J usage is TRBJ2-3, with TRBD2 identical over 8 bases. Germline trimming cut 0 bases from V and 1 base from J; bases unmatched to any gene: 3. Germline-derived CDR1 and CDR2 are LGHNA and YSLEER. This CDR3 spans 16 amino acids. The DNA of the CDR3 is TGCGCCAGCAGCCAAGAGAATAGCGGGGGCACAGATACGCAGTATTTT. This encodes CASSQENSGGTDTQYF.

This chain connects TRBV7-9 to TRBJ1-6; D is perhaps TRBD1 (5 bases). The CDR3 is 15 residues long. Germline V gives CDR1 SEHNR, CDR2 FQNEAQ (reference sequence). Trimming stripped 1 base from V and 9 bases from J, with 13 bases between. CDR3: CASSLGGGDVSPLHF. The CDR3 nucleotides read TGTGCCAGCAGCTTAGGCGGGGGGGATGTTTCACCCCTCCACTTT.

The sample holds a few counts of this clone. The V and J genes are TRBV12-3 or TRBV12-4 and TRBJ2-4, with D possibly TRBD1 on 6 matching bases. V dropped 6 bases and J dropped 7 bases, with 10 bases sitting between them. The CDR3 is 12 amino acids. CDR3: CASSNRANIQYF. For the CDR3, the DNA is TGTGCCAGCAGCAACAGGGCCAACATTCAGTACTTC.

The rearrangement uses TRBV7-9 and TRBJ2-2, with a weak D call TRBD2 (6 bases). Per germline, CDR1 SEHNR and CDR2 FQNEAQ (reference sequence). The CDR3 totals 14 residues. V was shortened by 7 bases and J by 4 bases, with 13 bases between the two germline ends. CDR3 sequence: CASNKVGGTGELFF. CDR3 coding DNA: TGTGCCAGCAACAAGGTGGGGGGCACCGGGGAGCTGTTTTTT.

The V gene is TRBV6-2 or TRBV6-3, the J gene TRBJ1-2; no clear D gene. Trimming took off 4 bases at V and 8 bases at J, with 11 bases between the two ends. The CDR3 covers 12 residues. CDR1 and CDR2 from the germline V gene are MNHEY and SVGEGT. CDR3 coding DNA: TGTGCCAGCAGTTCAGGCCCGGGGGGCTACACCTTC. Amino acids: CASSSGPGGYTF.

The rearrangement links TRBV25-1 to TRBJ1-4; 9 nucleotides agree with TRBD1. The CDR3 has 17 amino acids. V lost 4 bases and J lost 5; bases outside the gene matches: 11. Germline V CDR1 and CDR2: MGHDK, SYGVNS. The CDR3 sequence is CASSATLGTGRNEKLFF. In DNA, the CDR3 is TGTGCCAGCAGTGCGACCCTCGGGACAGGGAGGAATGAAAAACTGTTTTTT.

This chain links TRBV11-3 with TRBJ2-1; possibly TRBD1 for D (5 bases). Germline CDR1 reads SGHNT; CDR2 reads YENEEA. Trimming pared 0 bases from V and 7 bases from J, leaving 13 bases between. This CDR3 region has 15 residues. The CDR3 nucleotides read TGTGCCAGCAGCTTAGAAAGGGGCGGCGGTAATGAGCAGTTCTTC. This encodes CASSLERGGGNEQFF.

This clone is a singleton in its sample. V usage is TRBV2 and J usage is TRBJ2-7; possibly TRBD2 for D (5 bases). Trimming left V 3 bases short and J 3 bases short, with 9 bases between. The length of the CDR3 is 13 residues. CDR1 SNHLY and CDR2 FYNNEI come from the germline V gene. Written as DNA, the CDR3 is TGTGCCAGCAGTGAGTTCGGGATCTACGAGCAGTACTTC. The encoded protein is CASSEFGIYEQYF.

The chain is built from TRBV20-1 and TRBJ2-1; D remains unclear. V shed 6 bases and J shed 7 bases, with 7 bases lying between them. Germline V gene sequence: CDR1 DFQATT, CDR2 SNEGSKA (reference sequence). The CDR3 spans 10 residues. The CDR3 coding sequence is TGCAGTGCCACTCAAAATGAGCAGTTCTTC. This encodes CSATQNEQFF.

The CDR3 DNA reads TGTGCCAGCAGCCCTAACAGGGGGCAATACGAGCAGTACTTC. Its protein product is CASSPNRGQYEQYF. The genes are TRBV2 and TRBJ2-7; 9 bases fit TRBD1. Germline values: CDR1 SNHLY, CDR2 FYNNEI. There are 14 residues in the CDR3. J lost 4 bases, V lost 6 bases, and 7 bases had no gene match.

The chain has TRBV7-9 and TRBJ1-4, with 8 bases identical to TRBD1. V dropped 6 bases and J dropped 11; count of bases not matched to a gene: 5. There are 12 residues in the CDR3. CDR1 and CDR2 (germline): SEHNR, FQNEAQ (reference sequence). For the CDR3, the DNA is TGTGCCAGCAGTTTGGACAGGGAGAAACTGTTTTTT. Protein: CASSLDREKLFF. The full variable domain, rest sourced from reference TRBV7-9 and TRBJ1-4, is DTGVSQNPRHKITKRGQNVTFRCDPISEHNRLYWYRQTLGQGPEFLTYFQNEAQLEKSRLLSDRFSAERPKGSFSTLEIQRTEQGDSAMYLCASSLDREKLFFGSGTQLSVL.

This rearrangement joins TRBV4-3 to TRBJ2-3; D is undetermined. V was pared by 0 bases and J by 4 bases, with 5 bases between. Germline CDR1 is LGHNA and CDR2 is YSLEER. The CDR3 contains 13 residues. The CDR3 reads CASSQDSPDTQYF. The CDR3 region has the DNA TGCGCCAGCAGCCAAGACTCCCCAGATACGCAGTATTTT.

The rearrangement joins TRBV18 to TRBJ2-4; 7 positions agree with TRBD1. CDR1 KGHSH and CDR2 LQKENI come from the germline V gene. The CDR3 length is 17 residues. V trimming: 1 base; J trimming: 1 base; junction bases outside the gene matches: 7. Here the CDR3 reads CASSPLVTGKAKNIQYF. CDR3 bases: TGTGCCAGCTCACCACTTGTGACAGGGAAGGCCAAAAACATTCAGTACTTC.

This sequence joins TRBV29-1 and TRBJ2-2; a possible D gene is TRBD2 (6 bases). Trimming removed 8 bases at V and 4 bases at J, with 14 bases between. Germline CDR1 and CDR2: SQVTM and ANQGSEA. CDR3 length: 13 residues. CDR3 sequence reads: CSFAFGSTGELFF. CDR3 nucleotides: TGCAGCTTTGCGTTCGGGAGCACCGGGGAGCTGTTTTTT.

The V gene is TRBV2, the J gene TRBJ2-7; TRBD1 might be the D (5 bases). The germline V gene has CDR1 SNHLY and CDR2 FYNNEI. The V end was cut by 7 bases, the J end by 6 bases, with 19 bases between. The CDR3 is made up of 14 amino acids. The CDR3 coding sequence is TGTGCCAGCAATCTTGTAGGGGCCCTAGGCGAGCAGTACTTC. Its protein is CASNLVGALGEQYF.

The chain is built from TRBV27 and TRBJ2-7, with D tentatively TRBD1 (6 bases). Per the germline V gene, CDR1 is MNHEY and CDR2 is SMNVEV (reference sequence). CDR3 length: 13 residues. V was cut by 3 bases and J by 7 bases, with 13 bases left in between. This CDR3 is CASSFGGPVEQYF. CDR3 nucleotides: TGTGCCAGCAGTTTTGGGGGCCCCGTGGAGCAGTACTTC.

This rearrangement joins TRBV1 to TRBJ2-7; the DNA was not used to check the table's D call, TRBD1. TRBV1 is marked as a pseudogene. The CDR3 covers 14 residues. The CDR3 spells CTSSPKGLDYEQYF. The CDR3 DNA reads TGCACCAGCAGCCCCAAGGGGCTAGACTACGAGCAGTACTTC.

This clone was counted a few times. The V and J genes are TRBV7-7 and TRBJ2-7, with 8 nucleotides matching TRBD1. The junction had 7 bases not matched to a gene; V was cut back by 4 bases and J by 2 bases. CDR1 is SSHAT and CDR2 is FNYEAQ in the germline V gene (reference sequence). The CDR3 is 15 amino acids. Here the CDR3 DNA reads TGTGCCAGCAGCTCGAAGCGACAGGGGACCTACGAGCAGTACTTC. The encoded protein is CASSSKRQGTYEQYF.